The 13 T cell receptor beta chains reported below all come from one sample, sequenced in a study of human thymus T cells. Thymus pieces cut out during corrective heart surgery were the tissue that was used. Some clones are missing from TCRdb's copy, which holds only in-frame ones; the method was immunoSEQ multiplex PCR. The table includes 60,000 to 75,000 clones, roughly 94% detected once. What was sequenced was thymus tissue. The origin of the receptors is a girl under three years old with a congenital heart defect but otherwise immunologically healthy.

This rearrangement joins TRBV7-2 to TRBJ2-1; TRBD1 might be the D (6 bases). Trimming shortened V by 5 bases and J by 5 bases, and 19 bases separated the two germline ends. CDR1 is SGHTA and CDR2 is FQGNSA in the germline V gene. The CDR3 contains 16 residues. The CDR3 sequence: CASSRWDEGVHNEQFF. CDR3 in DNA: TGTGCCAGCAGCCGATGGGACGAGGGGGTCCACAATGAGCAGTTCTTC.

This clone was recorded once. The chain has TRBV4-3 and TRBJ2-5, with TRBD1 identical over 11 bases. The V gene end was trimmed by 3 bases and the J gene end by 3 bases; junction bases not matched to a gene: 0. The CDR3 is 14 residues long. Germline V gene data show CDR1 as LGHNA and CDR2 as YSLEER. The CDR3 sequence: CASSQGQGEETQYF. CDR3 DNA: TGCGCCAGCAGCCAGGGACAGGGGGAAGAGACCCAGTACTTC.

The genes are TRBV6-1 and TRBJ2-7, with D perhaps given as TRBD1 or TRBD2 (6 bases each). Deletions cut 7 bases from V and 7 bases from J, with 20 bases between. Germline-derived CDR1 and CDR2 are MNHNS and SASEGT. This CDR3 has 14 amino acids. The CDR3 loop is CASTGPGASLEQYF. The CDR3 DNA sequence: TGTGCCAGCACGGGTCCGGGGGCTTCTCTAGAGCAGTACTTC.

The rearrangement joins TRBV30 to TRBJ1-1; D not certain. The length of the CDR3 is 17 residues. The germline V gene encodes CDR1 GTSNPN and CDR2 SVGIG (reference sequence). Trimming cost V 0 bases and J 3 bases, with 20 bases left between them. CDR3 DNA sequence: TGTGCCTGGAGTGTAGACCAGGACCCGCCCATCTACACTGAAGCTTTCTTT. This encodes CAWSVDQDPPIYTEAFF.

This chain connects TRBV28 to TRBJ1-5; 8 nucleotides align to TRBD1. This CDR3 region has 18 residues. The germline gives CDR1 MDHEN, CDR2 SYDVKM. Losses at the gene ends were 6 bases for V and 6 bases for J; bases not matched to a gene: 19. The CDR3 loop is CASRPTRDRTKVGQPQHF. CDR3 DNA sequence: TGTGCCAGCAGACCAACCCGGGACAGGACGAAAGTTGGTCAGCCCCAGCATTTT.

The chain links TRBV4-1 to TRBJ1-3; D call uncertain. The V and J ends lost 1 base and 3 bases respectively, with 10 bases between them. The CDR3 has 15 residues. Germline values: CDR1 MGHRA, CDR2 YSYEKL. The CDR3 DNA reads TGCGCCAGCAGCCAAGGAGGGAGTTATGGAAACACCATATATTTT. Translated, it gives CASSQGGSYGNTIYF.

The rearrangement joins TRBV13 to TRBJ2-7; no clear D. Trimming took off 1 base at V and 3 bases at J, with 4 bases between the two ends. The CDR3 length is 12 residues. Germline V gene lookup returns CDR1 PRHDT and CDR2 FYEKMQ (reference sequence). CDR3: CASSLADYEQYF. CDR3 DNA sequence: TGTGCCAGCAGCTTAGCGGACTACGAGCAGTACTTC.

The genes are TRBV7-2 and TRBJ2-1, with TRBD2 matching 7 bases. This CDR3 is 16 amino acids long. The V and J ends lost 3 bases and 0 bases, in that order; junction bases with no gene match: 5. Germline-derived CDR1 and CDR2 are SGHTA and FQGNSA. This CDR3 is CASSFDSGSSYNEQFF. The DNA for the CDR3 is TGTGCCAGCAGCTTCGATAGCGGGTCCTCCTACAATGAGCAGTTCTTC.

The chain employs TRBV4-1 and TRBJ2-7; tentative D call: TRBD2 (5 bases). The CDR3 sequence is 17 residues long. V was pared by 0 bases and J by 0 bases, with 15 bases between. Germline CDR1 reads MGHRA; CDR2 reads YSYEKL. The CDR3, as DNA: TGCGCCAGCAGCCAAGATAAATTAGAGGGCGGCTCCTACGAGCAGTACTTC. Translation: CASSQDKLEGGSYEQYF.

This chain joins TRBV27 and TRBJ2-3; TRBD1 might be the D (5 bases). The CDR3 consists of 15 residues. Deletions cut 4 bases from V and 3 bases from J, with 14 bases between. Germline CDR1 reads MNHEY; CDR2 reads SMNVEV (reference sequence). This chain's CDR3 is CASSSQGDKTDTQYF. The CDR3 nucleotides read TGTGCCAGCAGTTCCCAGGGTGACAAGACAGATACGCAGTATTTT.

The CDR3 loop reads CASAGTLQYEQYF. In DNA, the CDR3 is TGTGCCAGCGCCGGGACACTCCAATACGAGCAGTACTTC. J is TRBJ2-7 and V is TRBV28; TRBD1 is a possible D gene (6 bases). CDR1 is MDHEN and CDR2 is SYDVKM in the germline V gene. V was pared by 8 bases and J by 4 bases, with 15 bases between. The CDR3 runs to 13 residues.

This clone appeared once. The chain couples TRBV4-1 to TRBJ2-3; 10 bases align to TRBD2. J gave up 1 base and V 6 bases, and 10 bases lay outside the gene matches. The CDR3 runs to 17 residues. Per germline, CDR1 MGHRA and CDR2 YSYEKL. This CDR3 is CASSHTSGTSGTDTQYF. The CDR3 DNA is TGCGCCAGCAGTCATACCTCCGGGACTAGCGGCACAGATACGCAGTATTTT.

The chain joins TRBV28 to TRBJ2-6; 8 bases align to TRBD1. This CDR3 region has 17 residues. Germline CDR1 MDHEN, CDR2 SYDVKM. The V and J ends lost 7 bases and 4 bases, in that order; junction bases with no gene match: 12. The CDR3 reads CASTFRGLGSGANVLTF. The DNA for the CDR3 is TGTGCCAGCACCTTCAGGGGGCTAGGGTCCGGGGCCAACGTCCTGACTTTC.